This TCR beta chain was sequenced in a study of T cell changes during pregnancy in multiple sclerosis. Data came from immunoSEQ multiplex PCR; TCRdb stores just in-frame clones and leaves some out. The table has fewer than 140,000 clones, roughly 89% seen once. The CDR3 is 13 residues long. The germline V and J ends were trimmed by 0 bases and 3 bases, with 6 bases remaining between them. CDR1 is KGHSY and CDR2 is FQNENV in the germline V gene. The genes are TRBV16 and TRBJ2-7; D ambiguous. The source was peripheral blood, collected before pregnancy. This receptor was obtained from a female donor with multiple sclerosis, enrolled in a pregnancy study. DNA of the CDR3: TGTGCCAGCAGCCAATCGGCAGTCTACGAGCAGTACTTC. This encodes CASSQSAVYEQYF.